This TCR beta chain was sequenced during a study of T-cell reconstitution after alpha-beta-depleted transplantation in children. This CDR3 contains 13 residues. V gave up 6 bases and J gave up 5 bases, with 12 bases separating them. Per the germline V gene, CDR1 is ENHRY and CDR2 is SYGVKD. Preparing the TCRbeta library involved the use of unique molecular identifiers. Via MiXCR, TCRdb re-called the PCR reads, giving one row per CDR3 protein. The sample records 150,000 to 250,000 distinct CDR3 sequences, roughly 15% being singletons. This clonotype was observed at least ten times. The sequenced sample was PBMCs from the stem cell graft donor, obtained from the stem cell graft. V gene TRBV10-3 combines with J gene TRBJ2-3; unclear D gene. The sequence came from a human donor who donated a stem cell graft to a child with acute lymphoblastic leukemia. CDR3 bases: TGTGCCATCAGCGGATTCCCAGGAGATACGCAGTATTTT. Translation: CAISGFPGDTQYF.